One sample yielded the 15 T cell receptor beta chains listed below, sequenced in a study of sequential checkpoint blockade in melanoma. Described treatment: randomized to nivolumab then ipilimumab (arm A) or the reverse (arm B). Assay used: immunoSEQ multiplex PCR; TCRdb lists only in-frame clones, some missing. The repertoire holds under 20,000 clones, with about 69% as singletons. Sequenced here: CD8+ T cells sorted from blood (inferred from file names), sampled from a patient given nivolumab and ipilimumab in sequence. The origin of the receptors is a human donor with melanoma.

The chain combines TRBV4-1 with TRBJ1-2, with D unresolved. Trimming took 1 base from V and 3 from J, leaving 9 bases between them. The CDR3 runs 14 residues. Germline V CDR1 and CDR2: MGHRA, YSYEKL. CDR3 nucleotide sequence: TGCGCCAGCAGCCAAGGGGCAGCTTACTATGGCTACACCTTC. As protein: CASSQGAAYYGYTF.

This chain links TRBV4-3 with TRBJ1-1, with TRBD1 matching over 9 bases. CDR3 length equals 17 residues. CDR1 and CDR2 (germline): LGHNA, YSLEER. V shed 1 base, J shed 6 bases, and the junction held 12 bases outside the gene matches. The CDR3 is CASSQGPPTGGRAEAFF. The CDR3 DNA is TGCGCCAGCAGCCAAGGGCCACCTACAGGGGGCCGGGCTGAAGCTTTCTTT.

This rearrangement joins TRBV7-9 to TRBJ1-5; D ambiguous. The CDR3 is 13 residues long. CDR1 is SEHNR and CDR2 is FQNEAQ in the germline V gene (reference sequence). V lost 4 bases, J lost 4 bases, and 8 bases lay in between. CDR3 sequence reads: CASSSPGNQPQHF. As DNA, the CDR3 is TGTGCCAGCAGCTCTCCGGGAAATCAGCCCCAGCATTTT. The complete variable domain, with remaining parts taken from reference TRBV7-9 and TRBJ1-5, reads DTGVSQNPRHKITKRGQNVTFRCDPISEHNRLYWYRQTLGQGPEFLTYFQNEAQLEKSRLLSDRFSAERPKGSFSTLEIQRTEQGDSAMYLCASSSPGNQPQHFGDGTRLSIL.

The chain carries TRBV7-3 and TRBJ2-3; a weak D match, TRBD2 (6 bases). The V and J ends lost 2 bases and 4 bases respectively, with 13 bases between them. Germline values: CDR1 SGHTA, CDR2 FQGTGA. The CDR3 has 15 residues. CDR3 DNA sequence: TGTGCCAGCAGCTTATCCGGGGGATATTCAGATACGCAGTATTTT. Protein sequence: CASSLSGGYSDTQYF.

V usage is TRBV27 and J usage is TRBJ2-7; 7 positions match TRBD1. This CDR3 is built from 14 residues. V shed 6 bases and J 5 bases; nucleotides not matched to a gene: 10. Germline V lookup: CDR1 MNHEY, CDR2 SMNVEV (reference sequence). DNA of the CDR3: TGTGCCAGCAGCTTAACAGGGGCTGGCAACGAGCAGTACTTC. Translation: CASSLTGAGNEQYF.

In its sample, this clone is medium-sized. Other DNA sequences of this sample code for an identical CDR3. The chain is built from TRBV4-1 and TRBJ1-1; D is unresolved. The V end was cut by 0 bases, the J end by 4 bases, with 6 bases between. This CDR3 is 13 amino acids long. Germline assignment: CDR1 MGHRA and CDR2 YSYEKL. This CDR3 reads CASSQDRGTEAFF. CDR3 nucleotide sequence: TGCGCCAGCAGCCAAGATCGCGGCACTGAAGCTTTCTTT.

The chain combines TRBV2 with TRBJ2-5; 9 nucleotides match TRBD2. V gave up 6 bases and J gave up 5 bases; unmatched junction bases: 13. The CDR3 spans 16 residues. Germline CDR1 is SNHLY and CDR2 is FYNNEI. CDR3 in DNA: TGTGCCAGCAGGCCTAGCGGGATCCGAGGGTGGGAGACCCAGTACTTC. Translation gives CASRPSGIRGWETQYF.

V usage is TRBV27 and J usage is TRBJ2-1; weak D call: TRBD2 (5 bases). CDR3 length equals 15 residues. The V gene's germline CDR1 is MNHEY and CDR2 SMNVEV (reference sequence). V was pared by 3 bases and J by 9 bases, with 18 bases between. CDR3 loop: CASSFRMYGDVEQFF. The CDR3 nucleotides read TGTGCCAGCAGTTTTCGCATGTACGGGGATGTTGAGCAGTTCTTC.

The chain joins TRBV28 to TRBJ2-7, with 8 bases fitting TRBD2. Germline V CDR1 and CDR2: MDHEN, SYDVKM. The CDR3 has 18 residues. Trimming cost V 5 bases and J 1 base; bases outside gene matches: 16. The CDR3, as DNA: TGTGCCAGCAGTCCCCCGGGGGGGCCGGGGGGCCCATCCTACGAGCAGTACTTC. Its protein is CASSPPGGPGGPSYEQYF.

The chain couples TRBV27 to TRBJ2-7; 8 nucleotides agree with TRBD1. This CDR3 has 15 amino acids. Germline CDR1 MNHEY, CDR2 SMNVEV (reference sequence). Trimming took 4 bases from V and 3 from J; bases not matched to a gene: 8. The CDR3 coding sequence is TGTGCCAGCAGTTCTCCTCTCGGGACAGGCTACGAGCAGTACTTC. Amino acids: CASSSPLGTGYEQYF.

This sequence joins TRBV29-1 and TRBJ2-7, with 8 positions matching TRBD2. Germline CDR1 and CDR2: SQVTM and ANQGSEA. V was pared by 3 bases and J by 6 bases, with 4 bases of the junction left unmatched. The CDR3 contains 12 residues. The chain's CDR3 is CSVDGLAAEQYF. The CDR3 bases are TGCAGCGTTGACGGACTAGCAGCCGAGCAGTACTTC.

J is TRBJ2-7 and V is TRBV28; TRBD2 agrees at 12 bases. V shed 3 bases, J shed 4 bases, and the junction held 7 bases outside the gene matches. This CDR3 region has 16 residues. Per the germline V gene, CDR1 is MDHEN and CDR2 is SYDVKM. CDR3 region: CASSFPASGGAYEQYF. DNA of the CDR3: TGTGCCAGCAGTTTCCCAGCTAGCGGGGGGGCTTACGAGCAGTACTTC. Full variable domain (remainder filled in from reference TRBV28 and TRBJ2-7): DVKVTQSSRYLVKRTGEKVFLECVQDMDHENMFWYRQDPGLGLRLIYFSYDVKMKEKGDIPEGYSVSREKKERFSLILESASTNQTSMYLCASSFPASGGAYEQYFGPGTRLTVT.

This clone was seen only a few times. The chain links TRBV19 to TRBJ2-1; D is undetermined. The CDR3 runs to 13 residues. V was clipped by 0 bases and J by 4 bases, with 4 bases between them. CDR1 and CDR2 from the germline V gene are LNHDA and SQIVND (reference sequence). CDR3 amino acids: CASSIDIYNEQFF. DNA for the CDR3: TGTGCCAGTAGTATAGACATTTACAATGAGCAGTTCTTC.

The chain uses TRBV19 and TRBJ1-1; the D is unclear. The CDR3 spans 14 residues. Trimming cost V 1 base and J 5 bases, with 11 bases left between them. Germline lookup yields CDR1 LNHDA and CDR2 SQIVND (reference sequence). The CDR3 DNA reads as TGTGCCAGTAGTATAGGGGGTAGCGTGACTGAAGCTTTCTTT. It yields the protein CASSIGGSVTEAFF.

The chain has TRBV19 and TRBJ1-1; D may be TRBD1 (6 bases). CDR3 length equals 13 residues. V lost 9 bases, J lost 3 bases, and 14 bases lay in between. Germline CDR1 and CDR2: LNHDA and SQIVND (reference sequence). CDR3 DNA sequence: TGTGCCAGCCACTACTCAGGGGACACTGAAGCTTTCTTT. It encodes CASHYSGDTEAFF.